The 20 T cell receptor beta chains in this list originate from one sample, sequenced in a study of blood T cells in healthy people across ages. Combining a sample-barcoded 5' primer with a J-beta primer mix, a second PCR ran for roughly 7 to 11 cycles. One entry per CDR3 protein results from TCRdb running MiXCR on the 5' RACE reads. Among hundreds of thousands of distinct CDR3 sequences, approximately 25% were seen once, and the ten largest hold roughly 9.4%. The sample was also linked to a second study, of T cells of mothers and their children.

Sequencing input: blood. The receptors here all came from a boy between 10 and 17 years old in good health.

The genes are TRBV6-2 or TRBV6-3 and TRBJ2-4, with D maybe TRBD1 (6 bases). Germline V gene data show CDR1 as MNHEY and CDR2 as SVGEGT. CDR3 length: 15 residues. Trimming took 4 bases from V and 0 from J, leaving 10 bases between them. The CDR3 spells CASSWTDLAKNIQYF. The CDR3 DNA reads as TGTGCCAGCAGTTGGACAGATCTAGCCAAAAACATTCAGTACTTC.

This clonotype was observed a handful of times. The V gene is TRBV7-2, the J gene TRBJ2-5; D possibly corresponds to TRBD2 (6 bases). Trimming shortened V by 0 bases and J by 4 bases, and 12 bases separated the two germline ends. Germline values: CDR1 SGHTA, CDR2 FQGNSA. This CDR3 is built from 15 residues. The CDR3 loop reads CASSLASAGSETQYF. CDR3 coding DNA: TGTGCCAGCAGCTTAGCAAGCGCGGGATCAGAGACCCAGTACTTC.

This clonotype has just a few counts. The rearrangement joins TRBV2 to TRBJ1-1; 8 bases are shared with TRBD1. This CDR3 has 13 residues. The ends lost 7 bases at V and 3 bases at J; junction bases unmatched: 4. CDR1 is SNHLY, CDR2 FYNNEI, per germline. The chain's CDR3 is CASILDRDTEAFF. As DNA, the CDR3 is TGTGCCAGCATCTTGGACAGGGACACTGAAGCTTTCTTT.

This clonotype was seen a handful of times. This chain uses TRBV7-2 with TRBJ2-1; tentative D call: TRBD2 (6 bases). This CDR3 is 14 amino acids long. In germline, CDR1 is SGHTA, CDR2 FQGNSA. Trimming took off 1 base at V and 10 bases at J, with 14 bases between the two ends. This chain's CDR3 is CASSLGLGGGEQFF. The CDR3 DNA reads TGTGCCAGCAGCTTAGGACTGGGAGGCGGGGAGCAGTTCTTC.

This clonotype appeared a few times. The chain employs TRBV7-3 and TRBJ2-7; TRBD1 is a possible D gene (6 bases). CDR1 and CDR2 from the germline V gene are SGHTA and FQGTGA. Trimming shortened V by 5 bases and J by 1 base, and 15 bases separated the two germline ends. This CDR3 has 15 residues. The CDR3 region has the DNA TGTGCCAGCAGCCCCAGACAGGTACTATCCTACGAGCAGTACTTC. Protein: CASSPRQVLSYEQYF.

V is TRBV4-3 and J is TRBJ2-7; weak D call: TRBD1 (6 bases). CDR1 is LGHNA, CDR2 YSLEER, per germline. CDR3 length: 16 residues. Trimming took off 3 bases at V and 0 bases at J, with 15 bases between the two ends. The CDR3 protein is CASSHVRGDSSYEQYF. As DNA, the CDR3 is TGCGCCAGCAGCCATGTCAGGGGAGACAGCTCCTACGAGCAGTACTTC.

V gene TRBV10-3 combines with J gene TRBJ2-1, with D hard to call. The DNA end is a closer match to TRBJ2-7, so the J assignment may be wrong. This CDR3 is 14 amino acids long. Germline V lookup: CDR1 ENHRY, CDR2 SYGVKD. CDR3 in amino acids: CAIGPEAKVREQYF. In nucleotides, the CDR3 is TGTGCCATCGGCCCAGAGGCCAAAGTGAGAGAGCAGTACTTC.

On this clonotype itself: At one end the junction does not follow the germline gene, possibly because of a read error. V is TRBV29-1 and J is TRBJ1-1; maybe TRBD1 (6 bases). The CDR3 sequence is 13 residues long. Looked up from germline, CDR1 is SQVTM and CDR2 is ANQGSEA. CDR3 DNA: TGCAGCGTTGTAGATTGGGGGCACACTGAAGCGTTCTTT. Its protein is CSVVDWGHTEAFF.

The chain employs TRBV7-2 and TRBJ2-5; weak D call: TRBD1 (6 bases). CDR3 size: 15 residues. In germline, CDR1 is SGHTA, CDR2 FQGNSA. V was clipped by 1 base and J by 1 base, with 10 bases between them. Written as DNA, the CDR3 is TGTGCCAGCAGCTTAGATCAGGGGACCCAAGAGACCCAGTACTTC. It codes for CASSLDQGTQETQYF.

The CDR3 sequence is CASSQDGRGDYGYTF. The CDR3 bases are TGCGCCAGCAGCCAAGATGGCAGGGGGGACTATGGCTACACCTTC. J is TRBJ1-2 and V is TRBV4-3; 7 bases fit TRBD1. Unmatched junction bases numbered 4, after V lost 0 bases and J lost 3 bases. Per the germline V gene, CDR1 is LGHNA and CDR2 is YSLEER. The CDR3 is 15 residues long.

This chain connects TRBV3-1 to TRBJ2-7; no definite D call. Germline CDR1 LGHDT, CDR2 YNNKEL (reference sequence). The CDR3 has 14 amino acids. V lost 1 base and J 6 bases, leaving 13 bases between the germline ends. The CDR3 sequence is CASSQGVDGGEQYF. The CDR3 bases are TGTGCCAGCAGCCAAGGTGTAGATGGCGGCGAGCAGTACTTC.

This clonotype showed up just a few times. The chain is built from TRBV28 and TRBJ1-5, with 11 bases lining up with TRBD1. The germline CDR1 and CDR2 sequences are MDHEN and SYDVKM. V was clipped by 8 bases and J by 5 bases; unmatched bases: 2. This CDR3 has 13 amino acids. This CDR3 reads CASWTGGYQPQHF. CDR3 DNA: TGTGCCAGCTGGACAGGGGGCTATCAGCCCCAGCATTTT.

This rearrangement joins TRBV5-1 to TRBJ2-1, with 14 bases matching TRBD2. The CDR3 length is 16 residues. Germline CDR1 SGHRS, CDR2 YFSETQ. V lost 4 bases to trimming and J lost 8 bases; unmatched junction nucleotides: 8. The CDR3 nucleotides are TGCGCCAGCAGCATCGGACTAGCGGGAGGTGCGGATGAGCAGTTCTTC. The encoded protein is CASSIGLAGGADEQFF.

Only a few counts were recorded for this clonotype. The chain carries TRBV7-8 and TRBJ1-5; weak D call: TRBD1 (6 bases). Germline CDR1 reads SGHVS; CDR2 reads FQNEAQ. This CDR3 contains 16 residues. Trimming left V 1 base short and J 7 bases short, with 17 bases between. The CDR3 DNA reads TGTGCCAGCAGCTTAGTTTCATCGGCAGGGGAACAGCCCCAGCATTTT. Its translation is CASSLVSSAGEQPQHF.

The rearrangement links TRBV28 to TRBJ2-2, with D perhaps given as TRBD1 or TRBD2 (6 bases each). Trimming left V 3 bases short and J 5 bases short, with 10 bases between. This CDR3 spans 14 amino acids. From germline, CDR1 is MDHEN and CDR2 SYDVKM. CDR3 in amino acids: CASSLGGRTGELFF. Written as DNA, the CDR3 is TGTGCCAGCAGTTTGGGGGGCAGGACCGGGGAGCTGTTTTTT.

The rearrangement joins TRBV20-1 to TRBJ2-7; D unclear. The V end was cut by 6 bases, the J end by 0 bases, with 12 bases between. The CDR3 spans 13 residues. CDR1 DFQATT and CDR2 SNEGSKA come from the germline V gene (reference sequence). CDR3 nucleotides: TGCAGTGCCAGGAGCCCAAGCTCCTACGAGCAGTACTTC. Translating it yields CSARSPSSYEQYF.

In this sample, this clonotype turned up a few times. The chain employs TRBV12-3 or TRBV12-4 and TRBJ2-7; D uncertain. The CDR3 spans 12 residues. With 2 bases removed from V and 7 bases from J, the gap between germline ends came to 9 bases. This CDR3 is CASSLSVLEQYF. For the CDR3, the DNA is TGTGCCAGCAGTTTATCGGTTCTGGAGCAGTACTTC.

CDR3 loop: CASSLAGTSTYEQYF. CDR3 nucleotides: TGTGCCAGCAGTTTGGCCGGGACTTCGACCTACGAGCAGTACTTC. The chain has TRBV12-3 or TRBV12-4 and TRBJ2-7; a weak D match, TRBD2 (6 bases). This CDR3 is built from 15 residues. V was pared by 3 bases and J by 2 bases, with 14 bases between.

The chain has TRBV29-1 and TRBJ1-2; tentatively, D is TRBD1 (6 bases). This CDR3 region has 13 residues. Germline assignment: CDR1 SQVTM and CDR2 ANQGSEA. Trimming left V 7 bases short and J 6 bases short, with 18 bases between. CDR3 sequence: CSAQTRGGDGYTF. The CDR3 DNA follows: TGCAGCGCTCAGACCCGAGGGGGGGATGGCTACACCTTC. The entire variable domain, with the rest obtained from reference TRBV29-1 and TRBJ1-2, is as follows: SAVISQKPSRDICQRGTSLTIQCQVDSQVTMMFWYRQQPGQSLTLIATANQGSEATYESGFVIDKFPISRPNLTFSTLTVSNMSPEDSSIYLCSAQTRGGDGYTFGSGTRLTVV.

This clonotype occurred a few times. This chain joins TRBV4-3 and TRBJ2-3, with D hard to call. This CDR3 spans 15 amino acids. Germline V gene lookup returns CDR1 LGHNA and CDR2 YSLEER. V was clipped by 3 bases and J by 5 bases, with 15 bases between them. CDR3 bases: TGCGCCAGCAGCCACGGTTTTACCGTCCGAGATACGCAGTATTTT. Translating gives CASSHGFTVRDTQYF.